This is a list of T cell receptor beta chains from one sample in a study of neoadjuvant anti-PD-1 for oral cavity cancer. The assay was immunoSEQ multiplex PCR, and TCRdb's table has in-frame clones only and misses some. The sample holds 7,500 to 8,000 clones, 70% seen once. This sample comprised PBMCs, obtained after nivolumab (anti-PD-1) treatment. These receptors came from a person between 40 and 85 years old with oral cavity squamous cell carcinoma. The CDR3 runs from the conserved cysteine through the conserved F or W. Each record gives: clone size, CDR3 length, V gene, J gene, D gene, CDR3 DNA, CDR3 protein. The D gene is left open where the match is weak. Not every row has a clone size; where given, it reads once, few, many or a size class.

size: .; length: 14; V: TRBV5-5; J: TRBJ1-4; D: .; DNA: TGTGCCAGCAGCTCTGGGGGGATGAATGAAAAACTGTTTTTT; CDR3: CASSSGGMNEKLFF
size: once; length: 17; V: TRBV7-2; J: TRBJ2-3; D: TRBD2; DNA: TGTGCCACTAGCGCGACCGGGCGGGGGGTTGGCACAGATACGCAGTATTTT; CDR3: CATSATGRGVGTDTQYF
size: few; length: 16; V: TRBV5-8; J: TRBJ1-6; D: TRBD1; DNA: TGTGCCAGCAGCTGGGGGGGCAGGGGGCCGAATTCACCCCTCCACTTT; CDR3: CASSWGGRGPNSPLHF
size: .; length: 15; V: TRBV4-3; J: TRBJ1-3; D: .; DNA: TGCGCCAGCAGCTTCACAGGTCACTCTGGAAACACCATATATTTT; CDR3: CASSFTGHSGNTIYF
size: few; length: 15; V: TRBV7-9; J: TRBJ2-3; D: TRBD2; DNA: TGTGCCAGCAGCTCAATAGCGGGGGTCACAGATACGCAGTATTTT; CDR3: CASSSIAGVTDTQYF
size: .; length: 14; V: TRBV11-2; J: TRBJ2-1; D: .; DNA: TGTGCCAGCCGAGACAGCGTTACCTACAATGAGCAGTTCTTC; CDR3: CASRDSVTYNEQFF
size: .; length: 14; V: TRBV7-2; J: TRBJ1-6; D: .; DNA: TGTGCCAGCAGCTTAAAAGCCACTAATTCACCCCTCCACTTT; CDR3: CASSLKATNSPLHF
size: few; length: 18; V: TRBV15; J: TRBJ1-2; D: .; DNA: TGTGCCACCAGCAGAGCTTTAGTAACGTCCCGCATTTACTATGGCTACACCTTC; CDR3: CATSRALVTSRIYYGYTF
size: .; length: 14; V: TRBV12-5; J: TRBJ1-1; D: TRBD1; DNA: TGTGCTAGTGGTTTAGAGGGGGCAGGAACTGAAGCTTTCTTT; CDR3: CASGLEGAGTEAFF
size: .; length: 14; V: TRBV5-1; J: TRBJ2-7; D: .; DNA: TGCGCCAGCAGCTTGGCAGGGCCTCCCTACGAGCAGTACTTC; CDR3: CASSLAGPPYEQYF
size: .; length: 13; V: TRBV2; J: TRBJ2-5; D: .; DNA: TGTGCCAGCAGCCGTACAAGACAAGAGACCCAGTACTTC; CDR3: CASSRTRQETQYF
size: .; length: 13; V: TRBV11-2; J: TRBJ1-1; D: .; DNA: TGTGCCAGCAGCTTGTACACGAACACTGAAGCTTTCTTT; CDR3: CASSLYTNTEAFF
size: .; length: 14; V: TRBV4-3; J: TRBJ2-2; D: .; DNA: TGCGCCAGCAGCCAATCCAGGGTAACCGGGGAGCTGTTTTTT; CDR3: CASSQSRVTGELFF
size: .; length: 16; V: TRBV4-1; J: TRBJ1-1; D: TRBD1; DNA: TGCGCCAGCAGCAACCGGGACAGGGGCTCTCTAACTGAAGCTTTCTTT; CDR3: CASSNRDRGSLTEAFF
size: .; length: 13; V: TRBV7-9; J: TRBJ1-1; D: .; DNA: TGTGCCAGCAGCTTAGGAGAGGACACTGAAGCTTTCTTT; CDR3: CASSLGEDTEAFF
size: .; length: 15; V: TRBV2; J: TRBJ1-5; D: .; DNA: TGTGCCAGCAGTGAAGAGGTAGGGTTCAATCAGCCCCAGCATTTT; CDR3: CASSEEVGFNQPQHF
size: once; length: 13; V: TRBV30; J: TRBJ2-1; D: .; DNA: TGTGCCTGGAGGCCCTCGGCCGGCGGTGAGCAGTTCTTC; CDR3: CAWRPSAGGEQFF
size: .; length: 11; V: TRBV20-1; J: TRBJ2-1; D: .; DNA: TGCAGTGCACAACACAGGCCTAAGCAGTTCTTC; CDR3: CSAQHRPKQFF
size: .; length: 16; V: TRBV18; J: TRBJ2-7; D: TRBD2; DNA: TGTGCCAGCTCAGGGACTAGCGGGGGGGCCCAGGATGAGCAGTACTTC; CDR3: CASSGTSGGAQDEQYF
size: .; length: 14; V: TRBV19; J: TRBJ2-1; D: .; DNA: TGTGCCAGTAGTACGGGACCCATCTACAATGAGCAGTTCTTC; CDR3: CASSTGPIYNEQFF
size: .; length: 14; V: TRBV5-4; J: TRBJ1-1; D: .; DNA: TGTGCCAGCAGCGGCAGGGGATCGAACACTGAAGCTTTCTTT; CDR3: CASSGRGSNTEAFF
size: few; length: 14; V: TRBV25-1; J: TRBJ1-6; D: .; DNA: TGTGCCAGCAGTGAAGGCAGAAATAAGTCACCCCTCCACTTT; CDR3: CASSEGRNKSPLHF